One and the same sample provided the 27 T cell receptor beta chains below, sequenced in a study of blood T cell repertoires in COVID-19. Profiling relied on immunoSEQ multiplex PCR, and the TCRdb table lists in-frame clones only, not all of them. Of 150,000 to 200,000 clones in the sample, around 80% were seen once. Material for sequencing was PBMCs or T cells enriched from blood (not recorded which). Receptor source: a woman between 55 and 75 years old who had recovered from COVID-19.

The chain links TRBV30 to TRBJ2-5; 8 bases match TRBD1. CDR1 GTSNPN and CDR2 SVGIG come from the germline V gene (reference sequence). The CDR3 length is 11 residues. CDR3 residues: CVQGAGETQYF. Here the CDR3 DNA reads TGTGTCCAGGGGGCCGGGGAGACCCAGTACTTC.

This clone was counted only a few times. The chain employs TRBV2 and TRBJ2-1, with TRBD1 matching 8 bases. There are 15 residues in the CDR3. J gave up 3 bases and V 5 bases, and 6 bases lay outside the gene matches. The germline gives CDR1 SNHLY, CDR2 FYNNEI. The CDR3 nucleotides read TGTGCCAGCAGTTCGGACAGGGAGGACTACAATGAGCAGTTCTTC. It encodes CASSSDREDYNEQFF.

The chain uses TRBV11-1 and TRBJ2-1; 9 nucleotides match TRBD1. The V and J ends lost 0 bases and 2 bases, in that order; junction bases with no gene match: 2. The CDR3 spans 16 residues. The germline V gene has CDR1 SGHAT and CDR2 FQDESV (reference sequence). This CDR3 reads CASSLAGQGPYNEQFF. The CDR3 region has the DNA TGTGCCAGCAGCTTAGCGGGACAGGGCCCCTACAATGAGCAGTTCTTC.

A few counts support this clone. The V and J genes are TRBV7-9 and TRBJ1-1; TRBD1 matches at 8 bases. Per germline, CDR1 SEHNR and CDR2 FQNEAQ (reference sequence). The CDR3 loop spans 19 amino acids. J was trimmed by 4 bases and V by 3 bases; bases with no gene match: 19. The CDR3 loop is CASSFPALGRGRGSTEAFF. Written as DNA, the CDR3 is TGTGCCAGCAGCTTTCCTGCCTTGGGCAGGGGGCGAGGTAGCACTGAAGCTTTCTTT.

The chain employs TRBV3-1 (or the pseudogene TRBV3-2) and TRBJ1-4; D gene ambiguous. V lost 6 bases, J lost 7 bases, and 15 bases lay in between. The CDR3 consists of 14 residues. Germline values: CDR1 LGHDT, CDR2 YNNKEL (reference sequence). In DNA form, the CDR3 reads TGTGCCAGCAGTCTCCATCCCTCAGGTGAAAAACTGTTTTTT. It yields the protein CASSLHPSGEKLFF.

This rearrangement joins TRBV5-1 to TRBJ2-3, with a weak D call TRBD2 (6 bases). Trimming took 0 bases from V and 4 from J, leaving 12 bases between them. This CDR3 spans 15 amino acids. Germline values: CDR1 SGHRS, CDR2 YFSETQ. CDR3 residues: CASSLASKRADTQYF. CDR3 DNA sequence: TGCGCCAGCAGCTTGGCCTCTAAGCGGGCAGATACGCAGTATTTT. The full variable domain, with the rest looked up from reference TRBV5-1 and TRBJ2-3, is KAGVTQTPRYLIKTRGQQVTLSCSPISGHRSVSWYQQTPGQGLQFLFEYFSETQRNKGNFPGRFSGRQFSNSRSEMNVSTLELGDSALYLCASSLASKRADTQYFGPGTRLTVL.

This chain connects TRBV28 to TRBJ1-5; D uncertain. CDR3 size: 14 residues. V was pared by 3 bases and J by 0 bases, with 6 bases between. Germline V gene data show CDR1 as MDHEN and CDR2 as SYDVKM. The CDR3 protein is CASSLGSSNQPQHF. CDR3 nucleotide sequence: TGTGCCAGCAGTTTGGGCAGTAGCAATCAGCCCCAGCATTTT.

The CDR3 sequence: CASSLYRETEAFF. In nucleotides, the CDR3 is TGTGCCAGCAGCTTGTACAGGGAAACTGAAGCTTTCTTT. The chain has TRBV12-3 or TRBV12-4 and TRBJ1-1; tentatively, D is TRBD1 (6 bases). Trimming shortened V by 6 bases and J by 5 bases, and 13 bases separated the two germline ends. This CDR3 region has 13 residues.

This clone was seen a few times. The chain is built from TRBV12-3 or TRBV12-4 and TRBJ1-5, with no clear D. The CDR3 covers 13 residues. Between the trimmed V and J ends, which lost 4 bases and 4 bases, there was a span of 8 bases. CDR3 DNA: TGTGCCAGCAGTTCGACAAGGAATCAGCCCCAGCATTTT. Translating it yields CASSSTRNQPQHF.

The chain has TRBV19 and TRBJ1-6; D is uncertain. The CDR3 covers 15 residues. V gave up 1 base and J gave up 5 bases, with 9 bases separating them. Germline loops: CDR1 LNHDA, CDR2 SQIVND (reference sequence). The CDR3 region is CASSIGEIHNSPLHF. In DNA form, the CDR3 reads TGTGCCAGTAGTATAGGCGAAATCCATAATTCACCCCTCCACTTT.

The chain carries TRBV29-1 and TRBJ2-3, with 10 positions matching TRBD2. Per the germline V gene, CDR1 is SQVTM and CDR2 is ANQGSEA. V lost 4 bases and J lost 5; bases outside the gene matches: 12. This CDR3 contains 16 residues. This CDR3 is CSVGSLTSGERDTQYF. CDR3 coding DNA: TGCAGCGTTGGGTCTCTAACTAGCGGGGAAAGAGATACGCAGTATTTT.

This chain connects TRBV7-9 to TRBJ2-1; 13 bases match TRBD2. V dropped 10 bases and J dropped 10; count of bases not matched to a gene: 10. This CDR3 region has 14 residues. Germline values: CDR1 SEHNR, CDR2 FQNEAQ (reference sequence). The CDR3 DNA sequence: TGTGCCACCACAACTAGCGGGGGGGAGGGAGAGCAGTTCTTC. This codes for CATTTSGGEGEQFF. Variable domain in full (rest from reference TRBV7-9 and TRBJ2-1): DTGVSQNPRHKITKRGQNVTFRCDPISEHNRLYWYRQTLGQGPEFLTYFQNEAQLEKSRLLSDRFSAERPKGSFSTLEIQRTEQGDSAMYLCATTTSGGEGEQFFGPGTRLTVL.

The CDR3 spells CASSLSGGTGSYEQYF. In nucleotides, the CDR3 is TGTGCCAGCAGCCTCTCTGGTGGGACAGGGTCCTACGAGCAGTACTTC. This chain joins TRBV11-2 and TRBJ2-7; 9 bases fit TRBD1. Germline CDR1 reads SGHAT; CDR2 reads FQNNGV. The V segment lost 5 bases and the J segment 1 base; nucleotides outside the gene matches: 9. There are 16 residues in the CDR3.

This clone is a singleton in its sample. J is TRBJ1-2 and V is TRBV7-9, with D possibly matching TRBD1 (5 bases). There are 14 residues in the CDR3. The ends were cut back, 4 bases at V and 0 bases at J, with 9 bases in the middle. Per the germline V gene, CDR1 is SEHNR and CDR2 is FQNEAQ (reference sequence). For the CDR3, the DNA is TGTGCCAGCAGCTCACAGGTAGCTAACTATGGCTACACCTTC. This encodes CASSSQVANYGYTF.

The rearrangement joins TRBV19 to TRBJ2-1, with 11 positions matching TRBD2. The germline gives CDR1 LNHDA, CDR2 SQIVND (reference sequence). This CDR3 has 14 residues. Losses at the gene ends were 1 base for V and 10 bases for J; bases not matched to a gene: 3. The CDR3 bases are TGTGCCAGTAGTATAGGACTAGCGGGACAAGAGCAGTTCTTC. It translates to CASSIGLAGQEQFF. Supplemented by reference TRBV19 and TRBJ2-1, the full variable domain reads DGGITQSPKYLFRKEGQNVTLSCEQNLNHDAMYWYRQDPGQGLRLIYYSQIVNDFQKGDIAEGYSVSREKKESFPLTVTSAQKNPTAFYLCASSIGLAGQEQFFGPGTRLTVL.

The CDR3 nucleotides read TGTGCCTGGAGTGTAACGGGGCAGCCCCAGCATTTT. Its protein product is CAWSVTGQPQHF. The chain combines TRBV30 with TRBJ1-5; D uncertain. Trimming left V 0 bases short and J 7 bases short, with 7 bases between. The CDR3 has 12 amino acids. Looked up from germline, CDR1 is GTSNPN and CDR2 is SVGIG (reference sequence).

This clone has only a few counts. This chain's CDR3 is CASRTIESSGRWNEQFF. Written as DNA, the CDR3 is TGTGCCAGCAGAACTATCGAGTCTAGCGGGAGGTGGAATGAGCAGTTCTTC. This sequence joins TRBV27 and TRBJ2-1; 11 nucleotides align to TRBD2. CDR3 size: 17 residues. Germline assignment: CDR1 MNHEY and CDR2 SMNVEV (reference sequence). V lost 6 bases to trimming and J lost 7 bases; unmatched junction nucleotides: 14.

The rearrangement uses TRBV9 and TRBJ2-1, with 8 positions matching TRBD1. The CDR3 is 15 residues long. V lost 4 bases and J lost 0; bases outside the gene matches: 3. The germline V gene has CDR1 SGDLS and CDR2 YYNGEE. The chain's CDR3 is CASSTGTGSYNEQFF. CDR3 DNA sequence: TGTGCCAGCAGCACAGGGACAGGCTCCTACAATGAGCAGTTCTTC.

V gene TRBV19 combines with J gene TRBJ2-7; 8 bases fit TRBD2. This CDR3 is 15 amino acids long. J lost 0 bases, V lost 2 bases, and 3 bases had no gene match. Germline V gives CDR1 LNHDA, CDR2 SQIVND (reference sequence). The CDR3 DNA reads as TGTGCCAGTAGTATACTTAGCGGGGACTCCTACGAGCAGTACTTC. It yields the protein CASSILSGDSYEQYF. Based on the CDR3 plus reference TRBV19 and TRBJ2-7, the full variable domain is DGGITQSPKYLFRKEGQNVTLSCEQNLNHDAMYWYRQDPGQGLRLIYYSQIVNDFQKGDIAEGYSVSREKKESFPLTVTSAQKNPTAFYLCASSILSGDSYEQYFGPGTRLTVT.

This chain joins TRBV18 and TRBJ2-7; 14 bases map to TRBD2. Germline CDR1 and CDR2: KGHSH and LQKENI. The CDR3 extends over 16 amino acids. The V segment lost 6 bases and the J segment 0 bases; nucleotides outside the gene matches: 4. DNA for the CDR3: TGTGCCAGCTCCGGACTAGCGGGAGGAAGCTCCTACGAGCAGTACTTC. Protein product: CASSGLAGGSSYEQYF.

This clone occurred a few times. V usage is TRBV7-9 and J usage is TRBJ2-7; 10 positions match TRBD1. The germline gives CDR1 SEHNR, CDR2 FQNEAQ (reference sequence). The junction had 6 bases not matched to a gene; V was cut back by 2 bases and J by 5 bases. This CDR3 is 15 amino acids long. DNA for the CDR3: TGTGCCAGCAGCTTACTGGGACAGGGGAGACACGAGCAGTACTTC. Translating gives CASSLLGQGRHEQYF.

V gene TRBV7-2 combines with J gene TRBJ2-2; the D gene is possibly TRBD1 (6 bases). Germline lookup yields CDR1 SGHTA and CDR2 FQGNSA. There are 16 residues in the CDR3. V lost 4 bases and J lost 5, with 17 bases in between. CDR3 in amino acids: CASSSARQVGTGELFF. The CDR3, as DNA: TGTGCCAGCAGCTCTGCCCGACAGGTGGGAACCGGGGAGCTGTTTTTT.

The V gene is TRBV7-3, the J gene TRBJ1-3, with D tentatively TRBD1 (6 bases). The CDR3 sequence is 15 residues long. Germline V CDR1 and CDR2: SGHTA, FQGTGA. Trimming stripped 3 bases from V and 0 bases from J, with 9 bases between. The CDR3, as DNA: TGTGCCAGCAGCTTGGGGGCCTACTCTGGAAACACCATATATTTT. As protein: CASSLGAYSGNTIYF. The full variable domain, rest sourced from reference TRBV7-3 and TRBJ1-3, is GAGVSQTPSNKVTEKGKYVELRCDPISGHTALYWYRQSLGQGPEFLIYFQGTGAADDSGLPNDRFFAVRPEGSVSTLKIQRTERGDSAVYLCASSLGAYSGNTIYFGEGSWLTVV.

V gene TRBV6-5 combines with J gene TRBJ1-2; TRBD1 might be the D (5 bases). The length of the CDR3 is 15 residues. V was trimmed by 4 bases and J by 0 bases, leaving 12 bases between them. Germline V CDR1 and CDR2: MNHEY, SVGAGI. CDR3 amino acids: CASSFHGTANYGYTF. The CDR3 DNA is TGTGCCAGCAGTTTTCACGGGACTGCTAACTATGGCTACACCTTC.

In its sample, this clone was seen a few times. The chain combines TRBV4-2 with TRBJ2-5; TRBD2 matches at 11 bases. The CDR3 consists of 18 residues. Trimming removed 0 bases from V and 5 bases from J; junction bases left unmatched: 11. CDR1 is LGHNA, CDR2 YNFKEQ, per germline. The CDR3 protein is CASSQDSTSGAAGETQYF. The CDR3 DNA sequence: TGTGCCAGCAGCCAAGATTCGACTAGCGGGGCGGCAGGGGAGACCCAGTACTTC.

The V and J genes are TRBV6-5 and TRBJ1-2, with D tentatively TRBD1 (5 bases). Germline V gives CDR1 MNHEY, CDR2 SVGAGI. The CDR3 has 12 residues. The ends were cut back, 7 bases at V and 4 bases at J, with 10 bases in the middle. Here the CDR3 reads CASTTGGYGYTF. The CDR3 DNA is TGTGCCAGCACCACGGGGGGCTATGGCTACACCTTC.

DNA of the CDR3: TGTGCCAGCAGCCTGACAGGGGCTAATGAAAAACTGTTTTTT. This translates into CASSLTGANEKLFF. The chain has TRBV5-4 and TRBJ1-4; 8 positions agree with TRBD1. V was clipped by 4 bases and J by 3 bases; unmatched bases: 2. The V gene's germline CDR1 is SGHNT and CDR2 YYREEE (reference sequence). CDR3 length: 14 residues.